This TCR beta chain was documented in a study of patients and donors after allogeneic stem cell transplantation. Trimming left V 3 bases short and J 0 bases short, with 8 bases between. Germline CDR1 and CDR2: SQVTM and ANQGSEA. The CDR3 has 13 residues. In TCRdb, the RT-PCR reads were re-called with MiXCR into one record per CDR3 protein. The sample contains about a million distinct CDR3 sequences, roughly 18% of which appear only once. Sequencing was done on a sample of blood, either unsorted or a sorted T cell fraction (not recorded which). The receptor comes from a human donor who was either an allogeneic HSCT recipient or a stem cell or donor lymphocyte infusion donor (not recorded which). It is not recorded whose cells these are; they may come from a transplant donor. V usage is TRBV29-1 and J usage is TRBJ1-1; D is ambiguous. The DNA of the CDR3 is TGCAGCGTTGAGGAAGGGTTGAACACTGAAGCTTTCTTT. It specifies CSVEEGLNTEAFF.